The source of this T cell receptor (beta chain) is a study of T cells expressing NK-cell markers. Study-wide results and limits: These clonotypes, the leaders elsewhere, also led the CD3+CD56-NKG2C+ fraction in four donors.

Of note for this clonotype: What it binds is not known.

TCRdb reanalyzed the 5' RACE reads and collapses them to one entry per CDR3 protein, without DNA. The sample table includes about 260,000 distinct CDR3 sequences. This CDR3 is 16 amino acids long. Germline CDR1 is KGHSY and CDR2 is FQNENV. Sequenced sample: blood T cells: a sorted CD56 or NKG2C T cell subset, CD4+ or CD8+ T cells, or bulk PBMC T cells (not recorded which). The rearrangement joins TRBV16 to TRBJ1-2; TCRdb names TRBD1, which stays unverified in the absence of DNA. The receptor was isolated from a woman aged 18 to 75 in good health. CDR3 region: CASSQDGGGKVYGYTF.